The 14 T cell receptor beta chains presented below share a single source sample, sequenced in a study of blood T cell repertoires in COVID-19. Some clones are missing from TCRdb's copy, which holds only in-frame ones; the method was immunoSEQ multiplex PCR. The sample shows some 310,000 clones, 90% of them seen only once. The sequenced sample consisted of peripheral blood. These receptor sequences come from a woman aged 40 to 55 with COVID-19, enrolled during active disease.

The chain combines TRBV5-4 with TRBJ1-6; 9 positions match TRBD1. The germline CDR1 and CDR2 sequences are SGHNT and YYREEE (reference sequence). J was trimmed by 8 bases and V by 1 base; bases with no gene match: 4. This CDR3 spans 15 amino acids. The CDR3, as DNA: TGTGCCAGCAGCTTGAGGACAGGGGACTATTCACCCCTCCACTTT. This gives the protein CASSLRTGDYSPLHF.

The chain employs TRBV6-6 and TRBJ2-1; 13 positions match TRBD2. CDR3 length: 15 amino acids. The trim removed 9 bases at V and 5 bases at J, leaving 7 bases unmatched. Germline V lookup: CDR1 MNHNY, CDR2 SVGAGI (reference sequence). In DNA form, the CDR3 reads TGTGCCAGTATACTAGCGGGAGGGCCCAACAATGAGCAGTTCTTC. Protein product: CASILAGGPNNEQFF.

The chain combines TRBV7-9 with TRBJ2-5, with a weak D call TRBD1 (6 bases). The germline V and J ends were trimmed by 3 bases and 0 bases, with 14 bases remaining between them. There are 16 residues in the CDR3. CDR1 and CDR2 (germline): SEHNR, FQNEAQ (reference sequence). CDR3 bases: TGTGCCAGCAGCTTTCTAGGGGGATCGTACCAAGAGACCCAGTACTTC. Residues: CASSFLGGSYQETQYF.

This sequence joins TRBV6-5 and TRBJ2-7, with TRBD2 matching 10 bases. Germline CDR1 is MNHEY and CDR2 is SVGAGI. After removal of 6 bases from V and 1 base from J, the junction contained 3 bases not matched to a gene. CDR3 length: 14 residues. The DNA of the CDR3 is TGTGCCAGCAGAGTAGCGGGAGGTTCCTACGAGCAGTACTTC. Protein: CASRVAGGSYEQYF.

J is TRBJ2-3 and V is TRBV19; no firm D call. The CDR3 sequence is 15 residues long. Germline lookup yields CDR1 LNHDA and CDR2 SQIVND (reference sequence). Trimming shortened V by 4 bases and J by 6 bases, and 17 bases separated the two germline ends. The CDR3 protein is CASSKLWLERDTQYF. The CDR3 bases are TGTGCCAGTAGTAAATTATGGCTTGAGAGGGATACGCAGTATTTT. Full variable domain (missing parts from reference TRBV19 and TRBJ2-3): DGGITQSPKYLFRKEGQNVTLSCEQNLNHDAMYWYRQDPGQGLRLIYYSQIVNDFQKGDIAEGYSVSREKKESFPLTVTSAQKNPTAFYLCASSKLWLERDTQYFGPGTRLTVL.

The rearrangement joins TRBV7-2 to TRBJ2-7; maybe TRBD2 (5 bases). This CDR3 comprises 14 residues. The ends were cut back, 5 bases at V and 8 bases at J, with 19 bases in the middle. Per germline, CDR1 SGHTA and CDR2 FQGNSA. Here the CDR3 reads CASSPKSPGNKQYF. In DNA form, the CDR3 reads TGTGCCAGCAGCCCAAAGAGCCCGGGGAACAAGCAGTACTTC. Filled out from reference TRBV7-2 and TRBJ2-7, the complete variable domain reads GAGVSQSPSNKVTEKGKDVELRCDPISGHTALYWYRQSLGQGLEFLIYFQGNSAPDKSGLPSDRFSAERTGGSVSTLTIQRTQQEDSAVYLCASSPKSPGNKQYFGPGTRLTVT.

The chain links TRBV6-2 or TRBV6-3 to TRBJ2-3; D is possibly TRBD2 (6 bases). Germline CDR1 reads MNHEY; CDR2 reads SVGEGT. There are 16 residues in the CDR3. Trimming shortened V by 0 bases and J by 4 bases, and 14 bases separated the two germline ends. As DNA, the CDR3 is TGTGCCAGCAGTTACTCCGGCCTAGCGTATGCAGATACGCAGTATTTT. Encoded protein: CASSYSGLAYADTQYF.

CDR3 loop: CASSQATGSYTEAFF. DNA for the CDR3: TGTGCCAGCAGCCAAGCAACAGGTTCTTACACTGAAGCTTTCTTT. The gene calls are TRBV16 and TRBJ1-1; possibly TRBD1 for D (5 bases). This CDR3 has 15 amino acids. Trimming shortened V by 2 bases and J by 3 bases, and 13 bases separated the two germline ends. Looked up from germline, CDR1 is KGHSY and CDR2 is FQNENV. The full variable domain, completed using reference TRBV16 and TRBJ1-1, is GEEVAQTPKHLVRGEGQKAKLYCAPIKGHSYVFWYQQVLKNEFKFLISFQNENVFDETGMPKERFSAKCLPNSPCSLEIQATKLEDSAVYFCASSQATGSYTEAFFGQGTRLTVV.

This chain joins TRBV7-2 and TRBJ2-3, with a tentative D call TRBD2 (6 bases). V was shortened by 4 bases and J by 4 bases, with 12 bases between the two germline ends. Per germline, CDR1 SGHTA and CDR2 FQGNSA. CDR3 size: 14 residues. Here the CDR3 reads CASSSTPGADTQYF. In DNA form, the CDR3 reads TGTGCCAGCAGCTCTACCCCGGGAGCAGATACGCAGTATTTT.

CDR3 coding DNA: TGTGCCACCAGTGATCCAAAGGGGGCTGATGAGCAGTTCTTC. The encoded protein is CATSDPKGADEQFF. V is TRBV24-1 and J is TRBJ2-1, with 7 bases identical to TRBD1. The CDR3 consists of 14 residues. Trimming removed 3 bases from V and 8 bases from J; junction bases left unmatched: 6. CDR1 is KGHDR and CDR2 is SFDVKD in the germline V gene.

The V and J genes are TRBV7-2 and TRBJ2-5; 8 nucleotides align to TRBD1. Germline V gene data show CDR1 as SGHTA and CDR2 as FQGNSA. The J segment lost 5 bases and the V segment lost 3 bases, leaving 8 bases of the junction unmatched. The CDR3 has 15 residues. CDR3 in DNA: TGTGCCAGCAGCTTTGACAGGGGAAGACTGGAGACCCAGTACTTC. Translation gives CASSFDRGRLETQYF. Filled out from reference TRBV7-2 and TRBJ2-5, the complete variable domain reads GAGVSQSPSNKVTEKGKDVELRCDPISGHTALYWYRQSLGQGLEFLIYFQGNSAPDKSGLPSDRFSAERTGGSVSTLTIQRTQQEDSAVYLCASSFDRGRLETQYFGPGTRLLVL.

The chain links TRBV6-1 to TRBJ1-4; 12 bases map to TRBD1. CDR1 and CDR2 from the germline V gene are MNHNS and SASEGT. This CDR3 is 16 amino acids long. The V and J ends lost 4 bases and 6 bases, in that order; junction bases with no gene match: 6. The CDR3, as DNA: TGTGCCAGCAGTGGGGACAGGGGGCGCGGAGATGAAAAACTGTTTTTT. Translating it yields CASSGDRGRGDEKLFF.

This chain uses TRBV12-3 or TRBV12-4 with TRBJ1-3; D ambiguous. The CDR3 contains 12 residues. Trimming stripped 7 bases from V and 3 bases from J, with 7 bases between. CDR3 in DNA: TGTGCCAGCACCGAGTATGGAAACACCATATATTTT. Translation gives CASTEYGNTIYF.

The rearrangement uses TRBV19 and TRBJ1-4, with TRBD1 matching 9 bases. This CDR3 comprises 15 residues. Per germline, CDR1 LNHDA and CDR2 SQIVND (reference sequence). V gave up 5 bases and J gave up 5 bases; unmatched junction bases: 6. CDR3 sequence reads: CASSSATGGNEKLFF. The CDR3 DNA is TGTGCCAGTAGTTCCGCGACAGGGGGGAATGAAAAACTGTTTTTT.